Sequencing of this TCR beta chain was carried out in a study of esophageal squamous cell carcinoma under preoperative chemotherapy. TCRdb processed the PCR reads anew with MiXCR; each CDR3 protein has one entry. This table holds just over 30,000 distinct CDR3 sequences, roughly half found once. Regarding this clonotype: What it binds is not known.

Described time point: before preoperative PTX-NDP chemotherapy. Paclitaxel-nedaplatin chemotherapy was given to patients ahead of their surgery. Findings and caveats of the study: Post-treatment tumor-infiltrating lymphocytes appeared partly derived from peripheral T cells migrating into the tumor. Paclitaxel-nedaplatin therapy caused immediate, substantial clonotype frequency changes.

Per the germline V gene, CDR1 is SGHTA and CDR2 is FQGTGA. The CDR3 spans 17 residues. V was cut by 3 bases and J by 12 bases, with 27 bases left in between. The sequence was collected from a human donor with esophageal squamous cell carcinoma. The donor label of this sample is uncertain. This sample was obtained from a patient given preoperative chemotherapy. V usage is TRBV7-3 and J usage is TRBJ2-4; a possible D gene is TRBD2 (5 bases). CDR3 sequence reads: CASSLVPAGGDQDTQYF. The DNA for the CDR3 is TGTGCCAGCAGCTTGGTACCGGCGGGCGGTGACCAAGACACTCAGTACTTC.